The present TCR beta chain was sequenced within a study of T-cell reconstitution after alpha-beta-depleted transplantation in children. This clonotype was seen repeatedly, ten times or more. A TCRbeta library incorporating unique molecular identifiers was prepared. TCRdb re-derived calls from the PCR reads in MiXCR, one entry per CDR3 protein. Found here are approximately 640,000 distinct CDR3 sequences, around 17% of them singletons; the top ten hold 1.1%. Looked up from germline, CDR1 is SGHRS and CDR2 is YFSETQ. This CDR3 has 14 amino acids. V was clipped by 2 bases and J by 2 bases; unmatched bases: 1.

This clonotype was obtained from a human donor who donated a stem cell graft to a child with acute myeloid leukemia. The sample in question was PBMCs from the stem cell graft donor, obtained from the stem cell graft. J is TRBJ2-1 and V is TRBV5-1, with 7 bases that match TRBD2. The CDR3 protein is CASSFGGTYNEQFF. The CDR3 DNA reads TGCGCCAGCAGCTTCGGGGGGACCTACAATGAGCAGTTCTTC.